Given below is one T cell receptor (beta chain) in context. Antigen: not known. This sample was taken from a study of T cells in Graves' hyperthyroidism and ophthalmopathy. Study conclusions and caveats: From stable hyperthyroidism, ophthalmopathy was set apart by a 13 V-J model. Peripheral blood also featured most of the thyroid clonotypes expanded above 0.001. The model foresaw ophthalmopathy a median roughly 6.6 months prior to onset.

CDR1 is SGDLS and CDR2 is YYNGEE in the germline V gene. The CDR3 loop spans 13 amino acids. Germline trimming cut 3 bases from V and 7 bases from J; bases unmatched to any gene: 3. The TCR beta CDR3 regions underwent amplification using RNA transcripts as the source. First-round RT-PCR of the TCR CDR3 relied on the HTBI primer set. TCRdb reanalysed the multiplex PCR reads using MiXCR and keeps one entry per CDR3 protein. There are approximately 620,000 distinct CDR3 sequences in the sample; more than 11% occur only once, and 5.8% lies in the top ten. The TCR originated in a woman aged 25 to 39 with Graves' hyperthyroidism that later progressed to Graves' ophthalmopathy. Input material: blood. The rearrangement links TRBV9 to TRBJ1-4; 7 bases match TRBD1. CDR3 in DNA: TGTGCCAGCAGCGGGGACAGTGGTGAAAAACTGTTTTTT. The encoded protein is CASSGDSGEKLFF.